These 20 T cell receptor beta chains were sequenced from one sample in a study of identical twins. Each CDR3 protein gets one entry after TCRdb re-called the 5' RACE reads with MiXCR. The data hold some 590,000 distinct CDR3 sequences, with approximately 9.6% observed a single time. The same data also contributed to another study, on yellow fever vaccine responses in identical twins.

The sample comprised PBMCs. These receptors all come from a woman under 30 in good health.

J is TRBJ2-2 and V is TRBV12-3 or TRBV12-4, with D perhaps matching TRBD1 or TRBD2 (5 bases each). This CDR3 has 16 amino acids. V shed 4 bases and J shed 8 bases, with 20 bases lying between them. The CDR3 loop is CASSYRGAKWGGELFF. CDR3 nucleotides: TGTGCCAGCAGTTATCGTGGGGCGAAGTGGGGGGGGGAGCTGTTTTTT.

The chain employs TRBV28 and TRBJ2-1, with D perhaps TRBD1 (6 bases). Germline CDR1 MDHEN, CDR2 SYDVKM. The V and J ends lost 7 bases and 0 bases respectively, with 13 bases between them. The CDR3 sequence is 15 residues long. CDR3 sequence: CASTGTGLSYNEQFF. The CDR3 nucleotides are TGTGCCAGCACCGGAACAGGGCTCTCCTACAATGAGCAGTTCTTC.

The CDR3 reads CASSSIRGDRAYEQYF. The DNA for the CDR3 is TGTGCCAGCAGCTCCATTAGGGGGGACAGGGCATACGAGCAGTACTTC. This chain joins TRBV7-6 and TRBJ2-7, with 9 bases lining up with TRBD1. The CDR3 runs 16 residues. Germline CDR1 SGHVS, CDR2 FNYEAQ. Trimming cost V 4 bases and J 4 bases; bases outside gene matches: 11.

V usage is TRBV29-1 and J usage is TRBJ2-1, with 9 nucleotides matching TRBD1. Germline loops: CDR1 SQVTM, CDR2 ANQGSEA. J was trimmed by 6 bases and V by 7 bases; bases with no gene match: 7. CDR3 length equals 13 residues. The CDR3, as DNA: TGCAGCGGTTCCGGGACAGGGCCCAATGAGCAGTTCTTC. Protein product: CSGSGTGPNEQFF.

Ten or more counts support this clonotype. This chain uses TRBV28 with TRBJ2-7, with a weak D call TRBD2 (6 bases). V lost 5 bases to trimming and J lost 7 bases, with 21 bases between them. The germline V gene encodes CDR1 MDHEN and CDR2 SYDVKM. This CDR3 has 15 amino acids. Here the CDR3 DNA reads TGTGCCAGCAGTCCCGCCCGGGACTGGTCTGGGGAGCAGTACTTC. It translates to CASSPARDWSGEQYF. The full variable domain, its missing parts supplied by reference TRBV28 and TRBJ2-7, is DVKVTQSSRYLVKRTGEKVFLECVQDMDHENMFWYRQDPGLGLRLIYFSYDVKMKEKGDIPEGYSVSREKKERFSLILESASTNQTSMYLCASSPARDWSGEQYFGPGTRLTVT.

This clonotype was observed a few times. The V and J genes are TRBV5-6 and TRBJ1-1, with D unresolved. The CDR3 loop spans 16 amino acids. Germline loops: CDR1 SGHDT, CDR2 YYEEEE. The V end lost 6 bases, the J end lost 1 base, and 19 bases lay between the germline ends. The CDR3 sequence is CASTPGMREKNTEAFF. Here the CDR3 DNA reads TGTGCCAGCACCCCTGGAATGAGGGAGAAGAACACTGAAGCTTTCTTT.

This clonotype was observed at least ten times. This rearrangement joins TRBV12-3 or TRBV12-4 to TRBJ2-3, with 7 bases lining up with TRBD1. CDR3 size: 17 residues. Trimming cost V 7 bases and J 6 bases; bases outside gene matches: 19. The CDR3 nucleotides read TGTGCCAGCAATACGATCAGGGGGACCGAGGCCGGCGATACGCAGTATTTT. It specifies CASNTIRGTEAGDTQYF.

This clonotype showed up many times. This chain's CDR3 is CSARDWGFGTEAFF. In nucleotides, the CDR3 is TGCAGTGCTAGAGATTGGGGGTTTGGCACTGAAGCTTTCTTT. The chain links TRBV20-1 to TRBJ1-1; D possibly corresponds to TRBD1 (5 bases). The CDR3 sequence is 14 residues long. The germline gives CDR1 DFQATT, CDR2 SNEGSKA (reference sequence). Trimming pared 0 bases from V and 4 bases from J, leaving 12 bases between.

The rearrangement uses TRBV7-8 and TRBJ2-1, with TRBD2 matching 9 bases. Germline V gives CDR1 SGHVS, CDR2 FQNEAQ. This CDR3 has 19 residues. V shed 1 base, J shed 9 bases, and the junction held 19 bases outside the gene matches. The CDR3 nucleotides read TGTGCCAGCAGCTTAGAACGGGGCCTGCGGGGGGGCCGGTCTCTTGAGCAGTTCTTC. It specifies CASSLERGLRGGRSLEQFF.

This clonotype was seen more than once but under ten times. V usage is TRBV12-3 or TRBV12-4 and J usage is TRBJ1-3; D is undetermined. V was shortened by 6 bases and J by 8 bases, with 11 bases between the two germline ends. This CDR3 spans 12 amino acids. CDR3 sequence: CASRRREYTIYF. The CDR3 bases are TGTGCCAGCAGACGGAGGGAATACACCATATATTTT.

The rearrangement joins TRBV6-4 to TRBJ2-1; 15 nucleotides line up with TRBD2. This CDR3 comprises 21 residues. CDR1 is MRHNA, CDR2 SNTAGT, per germline. Losses at the gene ends were 0 bases for V and 0 bases for J; bases not matched to a gene: 9. CDR3: CASSDSIGTSGGSSSYNEQFF. Here the CDR3 DNA reads TGTGCCAGCAGTGACTCGATAGGGACTAGCGGGGGGTCAAGCTCCTACAATGAGCAGTTCTTC.

The rearrangement joins TRBV27 to TRBJ2-7; 9 positions agree with TRBD2. In germline, CDR1 is MNHEY, CDR2 SMNVEV (reference sequence). The V gene end was trimmed by 7 bases and the J gene end by 0 bases; junction bases not matched to a gene: 13. This CDR3 region has 17 residues. The CDR3 reads CASTKWGGGASSYEQYF. CDR3 bases: TGTGCCAGCACTAAGTGGGGCGGGGGGGCTTCCTCCTACGAGCAGTACTTC.

This clonotype was found many times. The rearrangement links TRBV20-1 to TRBJ2-7; the match to TRBD2 covers 7 bases. The V and J ends lost 5 bases and 0 bases, in that order; junction bases with no gene match: 10. The CDR3 is 15 residues long. Per germline, CDR1 DFQATT and CDR2 SNEGSKA (reference sequence). Written as DNA, the CDR3 is TGCAGTGCTGGACCCCTCAGCGGGATCTCCTACGAGCAGTACTTC. This sequence encodes CSAGPLSGISYEQYF.

This clonotype has only one observation. J is TRBJ2-1 and V is TRBV6-1, with 14 bases lining up with TRBD2. The CDR3 contains 14 residues. Germline-derived CDR1 and CDR2 are MNHNS and SASEGT. V was clipped by 7 bases and J by 7 bases; unmatched bases: 3. The CDR3 protein is CASTRTSGRNEQFF. The CDR3 DNA reads as TGTGCCAGCACCAGGACTAGCGGGAGGAATGAGCAGTTCTTC.

This clonotype was seen at least ten times. V gene TRBV14 combines with J gene TRBJ1-3; possibly TRBD1 for D (5 bases). Germline CDR1 reads SGHDN; CDR2 reads FVKESK. This CDR3 has 16 residues. V was cut by 1 base and J by 2 bases, with 12 bases left in between. The CDR3 loop reads CASSQVGARTGNTIYF. CDR3 DNA sequence: TGTGCCAGCAGCCAAGTTGGGGCGCGGACTGGAAACACCATATATTTT.

There are a few counts of this clonotype. V gene TRBV25-1 combines with J gene TRBJ2-6; D gene ambiguous. Trimming pared 4 bases from V and 8 bases from J, leaving 9 bases between. This CDR3 is built from 13 residues. The germline gives CDR1 MGHDK, CDR2 SYGVNS. The CDR3 sequence: CASSGQVTNVLTF. The DNA for the CDR3 is TGTGCCAGCAGTGGTCAGGTCACCAACGTCCTGACTTTC.

This clonotype was found a few times. The V and J genes are TRBV2 and TRBJ1-3; no clear D gene. Germline-derived CDR1 and CDR2 are SNHLY and FYNNEI. The CDR3 spans 14 residues. The V end lost 7 bases, the J end lost 0 bases, and 10 bases lay between the germline ends. The CDR3 bases are TGTGCCAGCAAGATGATTGTCTCTGGAAACACCATATATTTT. Its translation: CASKMIVSGNTIYF. Looking up the rest from reference TRBV2 and TRBJ1-3 gives the full variable domain: EPEVTQTPSHQVTQMGQEVILRCVPISNHLYFYWYRQILGQKVEFLVSFYNNEISEKSEIFDDQFSVERPDGSNFTLKIRSTKLEDSAMYFCASKMIVSGNTIYFGEGSWLTVV.

The rearrangement links TRBV28 to TRBJ2-7; 10 bases are shared with TRBD1. This CDR3 has 13 amino acids. V was clipped by 5 bases and J by 9 bases; unmatched bases: 7. Germline CDR1 reads MDHEN; CDR2 reads SYDVKM. CDR3 in DNA: TGTGCCAGCAGTCCGGGACAGGGGCGAGCGCAGTACTTC. This gives the protein CASSPGQGRAQYF.

This clonotype was seen ten or more times. V gene TRBV2 combines with J gene TRBJ2-4; D gene unclear. The germline V gene has CDR1 SNHLY and CDR2 FYNNEI. The CDR3 covers 14 residues. V dropped 1 base and J dropped 2 bases, with 6 bases sitting between them. The CDR3 nucleotides are TGTGCCAGCAGTGAAGGGGGATCCAAAAACATTCAGTACTTC. It encodes CASSEGGSKNIQYF.

This clonotype appeared a few times. The V and J genes are TRBV5-5 and TRBJ2-7; D not certain. V was pared by 0 bases and J by 3 bases, with 10 bases between. The CDR3 is 14 residues long. The germline V gene encodes CDR1 SGHKS and CDR2 YYEKEE (reference sequence). The chain's CDR3 is CASSLDDLSYEQYF. The CDR3 coding sequence is TGTGCCAGCAGCTTGGACGACTTAAGCTACGAGCAGTACTTC.